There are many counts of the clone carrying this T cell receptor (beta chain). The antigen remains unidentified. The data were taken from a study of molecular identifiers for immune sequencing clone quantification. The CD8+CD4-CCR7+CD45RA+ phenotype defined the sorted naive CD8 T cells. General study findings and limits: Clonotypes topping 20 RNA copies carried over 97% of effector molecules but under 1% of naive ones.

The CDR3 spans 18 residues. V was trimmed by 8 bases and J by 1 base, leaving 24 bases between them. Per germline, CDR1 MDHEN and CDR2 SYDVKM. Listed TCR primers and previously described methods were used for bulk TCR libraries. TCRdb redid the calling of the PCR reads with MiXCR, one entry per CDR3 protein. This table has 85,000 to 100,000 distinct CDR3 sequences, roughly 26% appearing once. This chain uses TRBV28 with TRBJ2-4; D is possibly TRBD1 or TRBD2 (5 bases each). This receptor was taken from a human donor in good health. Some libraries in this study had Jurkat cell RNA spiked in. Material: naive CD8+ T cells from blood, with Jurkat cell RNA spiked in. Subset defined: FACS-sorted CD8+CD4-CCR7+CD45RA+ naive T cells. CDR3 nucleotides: TGTGCCAGCCTCGGGGCAGGGCCGCCCCGGCTGGCCAAAAACATTCAGTACTTC. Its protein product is CASLGAGPPRLAKNIQYF.